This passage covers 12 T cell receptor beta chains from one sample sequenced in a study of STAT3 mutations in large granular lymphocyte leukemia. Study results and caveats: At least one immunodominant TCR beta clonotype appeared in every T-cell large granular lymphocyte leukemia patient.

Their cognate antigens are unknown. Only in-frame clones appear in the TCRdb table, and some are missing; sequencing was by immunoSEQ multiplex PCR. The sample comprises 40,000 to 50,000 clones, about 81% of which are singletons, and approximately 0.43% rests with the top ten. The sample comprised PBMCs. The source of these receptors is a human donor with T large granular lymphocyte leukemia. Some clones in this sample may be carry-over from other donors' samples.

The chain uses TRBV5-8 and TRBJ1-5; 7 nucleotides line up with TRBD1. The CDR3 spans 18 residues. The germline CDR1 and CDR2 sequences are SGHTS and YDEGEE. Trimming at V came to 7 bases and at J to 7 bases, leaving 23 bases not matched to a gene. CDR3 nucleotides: TGTGCCAGCGGGGTACTTACTCGAAACTCCGGGACAGCCCAGCCCCAGCATTTT. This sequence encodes CASGVLTRNSGTAQPQHF.

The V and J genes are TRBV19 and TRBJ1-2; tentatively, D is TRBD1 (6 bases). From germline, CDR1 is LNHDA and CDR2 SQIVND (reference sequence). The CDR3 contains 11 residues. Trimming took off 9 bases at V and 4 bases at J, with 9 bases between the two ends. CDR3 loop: CASGQLYGYTF. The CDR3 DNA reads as TGTGCCAGCGGACAGCTCTATGGCTACACCTTC.

In nucleotides, the CDR3 is TGTGCCAGCAGTTCTACTCCGGAAAACATTCAGTACTTC. Translation gives CASSSTPENIQYF. The rearrangement links TRBV6-5 to TRBJ2-4; D gene uncertain. Germline-derived CDR1 and CDR2 are MNHEY and SVGAGI. The CDR3 has 13 amino acids. V shed 4 bases and J shed 5 bases, with 9 bases lying between them.

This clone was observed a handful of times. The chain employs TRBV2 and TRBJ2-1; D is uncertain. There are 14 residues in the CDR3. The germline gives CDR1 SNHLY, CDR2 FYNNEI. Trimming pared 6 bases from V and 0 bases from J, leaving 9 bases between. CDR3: CASSIDSSYNEQFF. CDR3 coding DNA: TGTGCCAGCAGCATAGATAGCTCCTACAATGAGCAGTTCTTC.

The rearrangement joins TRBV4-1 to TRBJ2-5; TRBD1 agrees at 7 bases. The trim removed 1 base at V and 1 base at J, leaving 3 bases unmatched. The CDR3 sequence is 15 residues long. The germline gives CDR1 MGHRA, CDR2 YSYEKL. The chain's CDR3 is CASSQGTGVQETQYF. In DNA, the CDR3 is TGCGCCAGCAGCCAAGGTACAGGGGTCCAAGAGACCCAGTACTTC.

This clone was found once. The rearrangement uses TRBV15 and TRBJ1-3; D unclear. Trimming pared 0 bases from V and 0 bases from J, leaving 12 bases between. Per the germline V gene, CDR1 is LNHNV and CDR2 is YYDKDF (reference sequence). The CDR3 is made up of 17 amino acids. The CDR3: CATSRDKTGFSGNTIYF. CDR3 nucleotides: TGTGCCACCAGCAGAGATAAGACCGGCTTCTCTGGAAACACCATATATTTT. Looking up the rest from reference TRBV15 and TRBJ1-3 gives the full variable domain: DAMVIQNPRYQVTQFGKPVTLSCSQTLNHNVMYWYQQKSSQAPKLLFHYYDKDFNNEADTPDNFQSRRPNTSFCFLDIRSPGLGDTAMYLCATSRDKTGFSGNTIYFGEGSWLTVV.

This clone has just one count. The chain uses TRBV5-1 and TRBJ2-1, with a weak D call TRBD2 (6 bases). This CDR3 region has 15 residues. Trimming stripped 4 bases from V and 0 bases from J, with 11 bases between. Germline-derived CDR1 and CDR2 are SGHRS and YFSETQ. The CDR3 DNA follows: TGCGCCAGCAGCCGGGACTCGAGCTCCTACAATGAGCAGTTCTTC. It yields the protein CASSRDSSSYNEQFF.

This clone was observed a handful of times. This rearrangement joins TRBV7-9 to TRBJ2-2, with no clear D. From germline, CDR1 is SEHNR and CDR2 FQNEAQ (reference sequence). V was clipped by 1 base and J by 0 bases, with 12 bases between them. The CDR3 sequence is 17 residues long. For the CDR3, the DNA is TGTGCCAGCAGCTTAGGCCTGCGGACCGCGAACACCGGGGAGCTGTTTTTT. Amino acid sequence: CASSLGLRTANTGELFF. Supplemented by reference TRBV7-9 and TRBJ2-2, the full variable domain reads DTGVSQNPRHKITKRGQNVTFRCDPISEHNRLYWYRQTLGQGPEFLTYFQNEAQLEKSRLLSDRFSAERPKGSFSTLEIQRTEQGDSAMYLCASSLGLRTANTGELFFGEGSRLTVL.

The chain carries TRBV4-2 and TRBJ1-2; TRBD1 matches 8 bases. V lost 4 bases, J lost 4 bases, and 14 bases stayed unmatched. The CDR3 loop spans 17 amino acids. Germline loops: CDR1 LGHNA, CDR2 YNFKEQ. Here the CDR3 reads CASSRPGQGMPGYGYTF. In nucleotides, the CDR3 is TGTGCCAGCAGCCGACCCGGACAGGGAATGCCAGGCTATGGCTACACCTTC.

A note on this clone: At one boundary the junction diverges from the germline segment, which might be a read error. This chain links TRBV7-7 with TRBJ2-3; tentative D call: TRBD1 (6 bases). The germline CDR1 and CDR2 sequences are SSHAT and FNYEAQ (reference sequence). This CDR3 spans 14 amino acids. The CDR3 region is CASSPGQSTDTQYF. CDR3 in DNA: TGTGCTAGCAGTCCCGGACAGAGCACAGATACGCAGTATTTT.

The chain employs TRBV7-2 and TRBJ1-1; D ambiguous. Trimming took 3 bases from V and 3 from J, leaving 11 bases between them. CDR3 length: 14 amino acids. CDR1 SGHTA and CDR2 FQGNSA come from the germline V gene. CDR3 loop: CASSFTSGDTEAFF. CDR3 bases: TGTGCCAGCAGCTTCACCTCTGGGGACACTGAAGCTTTCTTT.

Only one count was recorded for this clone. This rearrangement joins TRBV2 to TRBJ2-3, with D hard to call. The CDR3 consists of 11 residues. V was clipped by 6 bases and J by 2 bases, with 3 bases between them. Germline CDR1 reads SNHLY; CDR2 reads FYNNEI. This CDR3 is CASRITDTQYF. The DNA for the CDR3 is TGTGCCAGCAGGATCACAGATACGCAGTATTTT. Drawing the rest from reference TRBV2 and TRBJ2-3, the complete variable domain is EPEVTQTPSHQVTQMGQEVILRCVPISNHLYFYWYRQILGQKVEFLVSFYNNEISEKSEIFDDQFSVERPDGSNFTLKIRSTKLEDSAMYFCASRITDTQYFGPGTRLTVL.